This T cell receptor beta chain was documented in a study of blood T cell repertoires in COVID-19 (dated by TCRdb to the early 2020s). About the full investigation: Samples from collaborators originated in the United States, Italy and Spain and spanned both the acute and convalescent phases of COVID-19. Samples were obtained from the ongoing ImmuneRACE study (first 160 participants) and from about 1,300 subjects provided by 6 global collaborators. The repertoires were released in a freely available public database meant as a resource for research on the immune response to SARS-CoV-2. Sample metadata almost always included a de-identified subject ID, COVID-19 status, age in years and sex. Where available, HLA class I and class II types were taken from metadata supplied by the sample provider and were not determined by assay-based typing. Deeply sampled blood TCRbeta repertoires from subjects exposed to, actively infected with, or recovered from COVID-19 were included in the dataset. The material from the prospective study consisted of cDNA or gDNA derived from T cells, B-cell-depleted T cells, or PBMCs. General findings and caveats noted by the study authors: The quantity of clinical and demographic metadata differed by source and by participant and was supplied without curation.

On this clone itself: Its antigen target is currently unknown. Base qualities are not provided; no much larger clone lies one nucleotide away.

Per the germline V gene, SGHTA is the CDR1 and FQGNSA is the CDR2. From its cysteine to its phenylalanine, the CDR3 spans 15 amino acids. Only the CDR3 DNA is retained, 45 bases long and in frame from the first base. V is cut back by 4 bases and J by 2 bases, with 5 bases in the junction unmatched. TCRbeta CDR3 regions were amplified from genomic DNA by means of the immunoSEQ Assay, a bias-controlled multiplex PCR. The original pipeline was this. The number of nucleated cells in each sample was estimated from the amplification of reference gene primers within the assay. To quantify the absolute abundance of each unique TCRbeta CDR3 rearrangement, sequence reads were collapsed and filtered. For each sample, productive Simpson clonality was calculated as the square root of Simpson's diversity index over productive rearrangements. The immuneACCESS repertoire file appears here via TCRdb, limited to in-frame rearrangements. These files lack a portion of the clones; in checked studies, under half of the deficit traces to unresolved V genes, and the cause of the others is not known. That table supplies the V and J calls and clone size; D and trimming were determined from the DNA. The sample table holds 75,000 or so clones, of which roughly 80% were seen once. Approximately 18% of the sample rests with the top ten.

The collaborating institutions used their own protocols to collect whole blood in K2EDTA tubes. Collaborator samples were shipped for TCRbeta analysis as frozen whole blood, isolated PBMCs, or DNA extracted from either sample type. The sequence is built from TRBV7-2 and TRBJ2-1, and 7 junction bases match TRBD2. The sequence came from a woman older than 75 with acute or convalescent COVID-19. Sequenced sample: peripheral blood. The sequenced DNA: TGTGCCAGCAGCTCCACTAGCGCAACCTACAATGAGCAGTTCTTC. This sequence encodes CASSSTSATYNEQFF.